Listed below are T cell receptor beta chains from one sample, sequenced in a study of cytomegalovirus exposure and HLA in healthy donors. Sequenced by immunoSEQ multiplex PCR; TCRdb stores in-frame clones only, minus some. The sample has some 100,000 clones, around 73% seen once; the top ten hold over 7.5%. The material sequenced was PBMCs. These receptors were obtained from a man between 35 and 55 years old in good health and CMV-seronegative. The CDR3 runs from the conserved cysteine through the conserved F or W. D genes are given only for firm matches. A row's size may be missing; if present it is once, few, many or a size class.

TRBJ2-1 | TRBV12-5 | TRBD2 | - | TGTGCTAGTGGTTGGGCCCAGCGGGGCTACAATGAGCAGTTCTTC | CASGWAQRGYNEQFF
TRBJ2-2 | TRBV7-9 | - | few | TGTGCCAGCAGCTTACCTCGGACAGTCGGGGAGCTGTTTTTT | CASSLPRTVGELFF
TRBJ2-7 | TRBV5-6 | - | - | TGTTCCAGCAGCTTGGTCGGGGGGCAATTCTACGAGCAGTACTTC | CSSSLVGGQFYEQYF
TRBJ2-5 | TRBV7-2 | TRBD1 | - | TGTGCCAGCAGCCCCACAGGGGTGACGGAGACCCAGTACTTC | CASSPTGVTETQYF
TRBJ1-3 | TRBV18 | TRBD1 | - | TGTGCCAGCTCATTAACCGGGACAGGGAGTATTCGGTCTGGAAACACCATATATTTT | CASSLTGTGSIRSGNTIYF
TRBJ2-7 | TRBV2 | TRBD1 | once | TGTGCCAGCACCGCAGACGTAGGGGCAGGGGGCTACGAGCAGTACTTC | CASTADVGAGGYEQYF
TRBJ1-1 | TRBV10-3 | TRBD1 | - | TGTGCCTCCCAAGGACAGGGAGAGACTGAAGCTTTCTTT | CASQGQGETEAFF
TRBJ2-6 | TRBV29-1 | TRBD1 | - | TGCAGCGTGGGGGGGACAGGGGTGGAAGGCTCTGGGGCCAACGTCCTGACTTTC | CSVGGTGVEGSGANVLTF
TRBJ1-1 | TRBV11-2 | TRBD1 | - | TGTGCCAGCAGCTTCCGGGACAGGGGAGAATCGTGGAAAGCTTTCTTT | CASSFRDRGESWKAFF
TRBJ1-1 | TRBV4-1 | - | - | TGCGCCAGCAGCCTGCTAGCACAGACAAACACTGAAGCTTTCTTT | CASSLLAQTNTEAFF
TRBJ2-7 | TRBV18 | - | - | TGTGCCAGCTCACCACTCGGGGATTACGAGCAGTACTTC | CASSPLGDYEQYF
TRBJ1-1 | TRBV10-3 | - | - | TGTGCCATCACAGCCATTAGCCCGCCCGGGACTGAAGCTTTCTTT | CAITAISPPGTEAFF
TRBJ2-3 | TRBV7-3 | - | - | TGTGCCAGCGCCAGTTTCTCCACAGATACGCAGTATTTT | CASASFSTDTQYF
TRBJ1-1 | TRBV2 | TRBD1 | - | TGTGCCAGCCTCGTGGCCAGGGGGTTCACTGAAGCTTTCTTT | CASLVARGFTEAFF
TRBJ1-1 | TRBV5-1 | - | - | TGCGCCAGCAGCTATTCGGGGGAGAACACTGAAGCTTTCTTT | CASSYSGENTEAFF
TRBJ2-5 | TRBV5-1 | TRBD1 | - | TGCGCCAGCAGCCGTCCCGGGACAGACCAAGAGACCCAGTACTTC | CASSRPGTDQETQYF
TRBJ1-2 | TRBV7-2 | TRBD1 | - | TGTGCCAGCAGCTTCCGACAGGGGGCGGACTATGGCTACACCTTC | CASSFRQGADYGYTF
TRBJ1-1 | TRBV6-6 | TRBD1 | - | TGTGCCAGCAGAACAGGGGCGGGTACTGAAGCTTTCTTT | CASRTGAGTEAFF
TRBJ2-7 | TRBV15 | - | - | TGTGCCACCAGCAGAGATATTCCCGACAGGCTACGCTCCTACGAGCAGTACTTC | CATSRDIPDRLRSYEQYF
TRBJ2-3 | TRBV5-4 | TRBD2 | - | TGTGCCAGCAGCCTTGCGGCTAGCGGGGTACCAGATACGCAGTATTTT | CASSLAASGVPDTQYF
TRBJ2-7 | TRBV7-8 | TRBD2 | - | TGTGCCAGCAGCTCAACTAGCGGGGGGCCTAACCCTATGAGGGAGCAGTACTTC | CASSSTSGGPNPMREQYF
TRBJ2-7 | TRBV2 | TRBD1 | - | TGTGCCAGCAAACACAGAAAACCCCGTGTTACAGGGGCGTTAAACTCCTACGAGCAGTACTTC | CASKHRKPRVTGALNSYEQYF
TRBJ2-5 | TRBV12-5 | - | - | TGTGCTAGTGGTTCTCCAGCGACCGGGGAGACCCAGTACTTC | CASGSPATGETQYF
TRBJ1-1 | TRBV15 | - | - | TGTGCCACCAGCAGAGAGAGTCGGACTGAAGCTTTCTTT | CATSRESRTEAFF
TRBJ1-1 | TRBV10-3 | - | few | TGTGCCATCCGTGGGGGCCGGATGAACACTGAAGCTTTCTTT | CAIRGGRMNTEAFF
TRBJ2-7 | TRBV7-2 | - | - | TGTGCCAGCACACTCTCCTACGAGCAGTACTTC | CASTLSYEQYF
TRBJ2-6 | TRBV6-1 | - | - | TGTGCCAGCAGTGCTCGGGATTCGGGGGCCAACGTCCTGACTTTC | CASSARDSGANVLTF
TRBJ2-1 | TRBV28 | TRBD2 | - | TGTGCCAGCAGTTTACCGCGGGGGGTGGGTGAGCAGTTCTTC | CASSLPRGVGEQFF
TRBJ2-3 | TRBV13 | - | - | TGTGCCAGCAGCTTAGGACCGAGGGATGGCTCGGCGCAGTATTTT | CASSLGPRDGSAQYF
TRBJ2-5 | TRBV6-5 | - | once | TGTGCCAGCAGTGAAGAGCGGGACCAAGAGACCCAGTACTTC | CASSEERDQETQYF
TRBJ2-1 | TRBV27 | - | - | TGTGCCAGCGGAGGCACCAGCTCCTACAATGAGCAGTTCTTC | CASGGTSSYNEQFF
TRBJ2-7 | TRBV15 | - | - | TGTGCCACCAGCCTAGGCGGGACGTCCTCCTACGAGCAGTACTTC | CATSLGGTSSYEQYF
TRBJ2-7 | TRBV7-3 | TRBD2 | few | TGTGCCGCCGTAGCGGGGCGTTGGTTTCACGAGCAGTACTTC | CAAVAGRWFHEQYF
TRBJ1-6 | TRBV15 | TRBD1 | few | TGTGCCACCAGGCCTGACAGGGGGATTAGTTCCTATAATTCACCCCTCCACTTT | CATRPDRGISSYNSPLHF
TRBJ2-3 | TRBV7-2 | - | - | TGTGCCAGCAGCTTAGGAGGGGGGGCGACAGATACGCAGTATTTT | CASSLGGGATDTQYF
TRBJ2-3 | TRBV19 | - | - | TGTGCCAGTAGTATATTAGTCACAGATACGCAGTATTTT | CASSILVTDTQYF